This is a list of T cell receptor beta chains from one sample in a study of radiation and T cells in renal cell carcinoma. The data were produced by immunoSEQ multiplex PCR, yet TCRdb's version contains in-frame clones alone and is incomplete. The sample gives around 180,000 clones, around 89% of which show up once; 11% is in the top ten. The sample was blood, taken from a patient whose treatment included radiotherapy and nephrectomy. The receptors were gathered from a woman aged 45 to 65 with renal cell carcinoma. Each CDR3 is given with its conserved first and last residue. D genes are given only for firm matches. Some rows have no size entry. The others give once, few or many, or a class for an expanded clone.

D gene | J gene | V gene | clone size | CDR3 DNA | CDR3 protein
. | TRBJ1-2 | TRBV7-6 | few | TGTGCCAGCAGCTTCTTTTCACAGGGAGGCGGCTACACCTTC | CASSFFSQGGGYTF
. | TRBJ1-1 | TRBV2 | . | TGTGCCAGCAGGATACCACGACGGAACACTGAAGCTTTCTTT | CASRIPRRNTEAFF
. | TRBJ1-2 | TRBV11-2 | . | TGTGCCAGCAGCCACCCCGGCGCAGACTCTGGCTACACCTTC | CASSHPGADSGYTF
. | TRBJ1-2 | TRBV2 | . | TGTGCCCAAGCTGGGGGGCGCAACTATGGCTACACCTTC | CAQAGGRNYGYTF
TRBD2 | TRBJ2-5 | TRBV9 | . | TGTGCCAGCAGCAAGGACGGGGGGGCCTTGGAGACCCAGTACTTC | CASSKDGGALETQYF
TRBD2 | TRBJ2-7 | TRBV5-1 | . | TGCGCCAGCAGCTGGGAGGGCGAGCAGTACTTC | CASSWEGEQYF
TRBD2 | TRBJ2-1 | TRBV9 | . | TGTGCCAGCAGCGCCCTTCTAGCGGGACACAATGAGCAGTTCTTC | CASSALLAGHNEQFF
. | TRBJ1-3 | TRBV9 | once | TGTGCCAGCAGCGTCGGCCATACAGGCAGCTCTGGAAACACCATATATTTT | CASSVGHTGSSGNTIYF
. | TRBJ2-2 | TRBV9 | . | TGTGCCAGCAGGCGAGAACAGGGCCCCGGGGAGCTGTTTTTT | CASRREQGPGELFF
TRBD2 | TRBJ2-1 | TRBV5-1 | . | TGCGCCAGCAGCTTGGTTCCCCTAGCGGGGACCCTTGGTGAGCAGTTCTTC | CASSLVPLAGTLGEQFF
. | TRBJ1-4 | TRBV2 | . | TGTGCCAGCACCTACAGGGCCGATAATGAAAAACTGTTTTTT | CASTYRADNEKLFF
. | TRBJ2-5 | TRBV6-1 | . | TGTGCCAGCAGTGAAGGGCCGACAACCCAGTACTTC | CASSEGPTTQYF
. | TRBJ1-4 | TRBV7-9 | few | TGTGCCAGCAGCTTACTCTCAGGCGGTCATGAAAAACTGTTTTTT | CASSLLSGGHEKLFF